The entry below describes one T cell receptor beta chain. Its cognate antigen has yet to be identified. From each donor, a roughly 2.5 ml peripheral blood sample was drawn into PAXgene tubes and stored at -80 degrees C. Without any T cell sorting, total RNA was extracted from whole blood using the PAXgene blood miRNA kit on an automated QIAcube. Deep TCRalpha and TCRbeta repertoire profiling with unique molecular barcoding was performed on peripheral blood of monozygotic twin pairs concordant or discordant for inflammatory bowel disease. Smoking habits were recorded for all twin pairs, and individuals were classified as current, former or never smokers. These data come from a study of monozygotic twins with inflammatory bowel disease (dated by TCRdb to about 2019). Context from the whole study: The complete study included about 28 monozygotic twin pairs: 19 IBD-discordant Danish pairs and nine German pairs, of which four were IBD-concordant and five were IBD-discordant. Each individual had, on average, about 151 000 unique TCRalpha sequences and 181 000 unique TCRbeta sequences available for analysis. Disease-associated traits were sought mainly through comparisons between IBD patients and their genetically identical healthy co-twins within discordant pairs.

Results the study describes overall, beyond this receptor: Fewer clonotypes were shared with other individuals by IBD patients than by healthy twins, most markedly in patients showing signs of disease activity. Background noise and inter-individual variability may have been introduced into the repertoires by the differing immunosuppressive treatments among patients. The results gave no support for a single strong signal or clonotype linked to IBD. The analysis was unable to tell apart different T cell subtypes. Repertoire similarity did not differ between concordant and discordant twins, which could be due to limited statistical power. TCRbeta repertoire diversity, by inverse Simpson index, was decreased in IBD patients compared with their healthy co-twins.

From the cysteine up to the phenylalanine, the CDR3 has a length of 15 residues. The entry carries no DNA sequence. For CDR1 and CDR2, the germline V gene lists KGHSY and FQNENV. Library preparation used 5' RACE. Each TCR library was prepared from about 3.5 ug of total RNA. For each sample, cDNA was synthesized in eight separate reactions using SMARTScribe reverse transcriptase. During cDNA synthesis, unique molecular identifiers containing a 6-nucleotide sample barcode were introduced by template switching. TCRalpha and TCRbeta cDNA was amplified in two nested PCRs of about 16 and 10 cycles, and bead purification was carried out after each PCR. Before amplification, the cDNA was treated with uracil DNA-glycosylase and purified using the QIAquick PCR purification kit. The second PCR added Illumina TruSeq-compatible adapters along with sample-specific barcodes. TapeStation and Qubit were used to check library quality and concentration, and roughly 5.5 ng of each library was pooled. Sequencing of the pooled libraries was done on an Illumina HiSeq2500 single-index Rapid Run using custom sequencing primers and 2 x 100 bp reads. On the authors' methods: UMI-based consensus assembly with MiGEC version 1.2.6 was used to correct PCR and sequencing errors. MiXCR version 2.1.1 was used to carry out V(D)J alignment, clonotype assembly and CDR3 extraction. To normalise gene usage, clonotype sharing and MAIT/NKT TCR abundance, the top 1000, 10 000 and 20 000 clonotypes in each sample were analysed. After downsampling to 27 000 UMIs, diversity was calculated as the inverse Simpson index using the vegan R package. Paired Mann-Whitney U tests were applied to discordant twin pairs, and Benjamini-Hochberg correction was used for multiple testing. TCRdb reprocessed the public reads and reports one entry per CDR3 protein sequence, without DNA. These V and J calls derive from TCRdb rather than the authors' analysis. The table kept for this sample lists just over 300,000 distinct CDR3 sequences. About 5% of the sample is taken by the ten largest.

Rearrangement joined TRBV16 to TRBJ1-5; TCRdb reports TRBD1, a call that lacks DNA to check it against. Sequenced sample: blood. This TCR was sampled from a human donor with ulcerative colitis or Crohn's disease, or a healthy co-twin of an affected twin (not recorded which). The CDR3 is CASSQFAGDYQPQHF.